A single T cell receptor beta chain is shown here with its context. Its antigen is unknown. One entry per CDR3 protein results from TCRdb running MiXCR on the reads. Among roughly 230,000 distinct CDR3 sequences, about 18% were seen once, and the ten largest hold less than 60%. The data belong to a study of T cell repertoires in cytomegalovirus infection. Whole-study results and caveats: Summed public TCR beta family frequency identified CMV carriers bearing the relevant HLA. The ex vivo response was dominated by HLA-C-restricted CMV-specific TCR beta clonotypes.

What was sequenced was CD8+ T cells from PBMCs. The source is a human donor in good health (CMV status not recorded). Some clones in this sample may be carry-over from other donors' samples.

For the CDR3, the DNA is TGTGCCAGCAGTTTTCCCCCGACAGGAGCACGCTCACCCCTCCACTTT. This encodes CASSFPPTGARSPLHF. The J gene is TRBJ1-6, the V gene TRBV28, with D perhaps TRBD1 (6 bases). The V end was cut by 3 bases, the J end by 10 bases, with 19 bases between. The CDR3 extends over 16 amino acids. Germline V gene sequence: CDR1 MDHEN, CDR2 SYDVKM.